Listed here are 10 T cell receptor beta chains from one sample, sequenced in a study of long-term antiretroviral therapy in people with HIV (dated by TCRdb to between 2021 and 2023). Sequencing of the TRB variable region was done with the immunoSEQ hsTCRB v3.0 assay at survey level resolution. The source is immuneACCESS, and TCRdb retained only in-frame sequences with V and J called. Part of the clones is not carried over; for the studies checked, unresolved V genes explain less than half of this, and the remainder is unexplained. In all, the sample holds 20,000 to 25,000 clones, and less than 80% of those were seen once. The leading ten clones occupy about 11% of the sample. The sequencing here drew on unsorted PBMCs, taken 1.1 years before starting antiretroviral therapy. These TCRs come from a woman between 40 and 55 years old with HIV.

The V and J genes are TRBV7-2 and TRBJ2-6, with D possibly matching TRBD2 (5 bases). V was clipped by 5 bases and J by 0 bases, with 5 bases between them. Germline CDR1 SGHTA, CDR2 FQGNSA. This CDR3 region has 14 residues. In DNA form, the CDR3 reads TGTGCCAGCAGCGGGAGCTCTGGGGCCAACGTCCTGACTTTC. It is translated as CASSGSSGANVLTF. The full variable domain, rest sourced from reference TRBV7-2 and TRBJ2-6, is GAGVSQSPSNKVTEKGKDVELRCDPISGHTALYWYRQSLGQGLEFLIYFQGNSAPDKSGLPSDRFSAERTGGSVSTLTIQRTQQEDSAVYLCASSGSSGANVLTFGAGSRLTVL.

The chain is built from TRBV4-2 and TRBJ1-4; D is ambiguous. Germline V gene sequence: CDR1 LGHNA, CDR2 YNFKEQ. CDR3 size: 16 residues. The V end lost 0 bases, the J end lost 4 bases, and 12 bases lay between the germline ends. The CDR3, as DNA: TGTGCCAGCAGCCAAGAAGCTCCGAGGGTTAATGAAAAACTGTTTTTT. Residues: CASSQEAPRVNEKLFF.

The CDR3, as DNA: TGTGCCAGCAAAGACAGCCCAAATCAGCCCCAGCATTTT. It encodes CASKDSPNQPQHF. The V and J genes are TRBV2 and TRBJ1-5; a possible D gene is TRBD1 (5 bases). The CDR3 is 13 residues long. Germline V gene sequence: CDR1 SNHLY, CDR2 FYNNEI. V was trimmed by 7 bases and J by 4 bases, leaving 11 bases between them. Together with reference TRBV2 and TRBJ1-5, the CDR3 gives the full variable domain: EPEVTQTPSHQVTQMGQEVILRCVPISNHLYFYWYRQILGQKVEFLVSFYNNEISEKSEIFDDQFSVERPDGSNFTLKIRSTKLEDSAMYFCASKDSPNQPQHFGDGTRLSIL.

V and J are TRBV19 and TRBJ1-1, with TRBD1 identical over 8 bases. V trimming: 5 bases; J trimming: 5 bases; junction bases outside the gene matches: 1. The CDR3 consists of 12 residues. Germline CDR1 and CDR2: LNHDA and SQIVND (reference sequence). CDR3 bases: TGTGCCAGTAGTCGGACAGGGACTGAAGCTTTCTTT. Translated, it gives CASSRTGTEAFF.

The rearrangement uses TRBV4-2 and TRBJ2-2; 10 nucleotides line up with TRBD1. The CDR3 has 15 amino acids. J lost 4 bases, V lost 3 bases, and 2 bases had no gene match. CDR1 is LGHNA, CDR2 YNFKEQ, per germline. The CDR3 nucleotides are TGTGCCAGCAGCCAGAGGACAGGGGGCACCGGGGAGCTGTTTTTT. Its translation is CASSQRTGGTGELFF.

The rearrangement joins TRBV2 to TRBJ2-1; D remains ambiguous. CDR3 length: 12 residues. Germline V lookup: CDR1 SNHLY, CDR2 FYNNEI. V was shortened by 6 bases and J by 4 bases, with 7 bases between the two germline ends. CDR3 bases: TGTGCCAGCAGCGCGAGATACAATGAGCAGTTCTTC. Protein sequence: CASSARYNEQFF.

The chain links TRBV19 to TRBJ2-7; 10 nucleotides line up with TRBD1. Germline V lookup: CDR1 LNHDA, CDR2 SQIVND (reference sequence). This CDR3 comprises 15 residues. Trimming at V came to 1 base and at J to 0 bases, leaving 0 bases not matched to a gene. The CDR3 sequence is CASSIGQGASYEQYF. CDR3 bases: TGTGCCAGTAGTATAGGACAGGGGGCCTCCTACGAGCAGTACTTC.

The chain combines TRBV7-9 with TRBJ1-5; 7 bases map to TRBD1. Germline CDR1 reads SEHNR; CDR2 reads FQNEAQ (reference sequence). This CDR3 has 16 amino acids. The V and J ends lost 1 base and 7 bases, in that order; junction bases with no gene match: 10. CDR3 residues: CASSLGRQGGWQPQHF. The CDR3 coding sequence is TGTGCCAGCAGCTTAGGCAGACAGGGAGGATGGCAGCCCCAGCATTTT.

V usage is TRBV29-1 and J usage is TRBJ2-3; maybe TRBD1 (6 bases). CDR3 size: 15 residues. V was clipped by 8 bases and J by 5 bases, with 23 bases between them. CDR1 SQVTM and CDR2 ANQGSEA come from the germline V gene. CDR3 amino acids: CSSHQTGGMGDTQYF. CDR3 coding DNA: TGCAGCTCACACCAGACAGGAGGAATGGGAGATACGCAGTATTTT.

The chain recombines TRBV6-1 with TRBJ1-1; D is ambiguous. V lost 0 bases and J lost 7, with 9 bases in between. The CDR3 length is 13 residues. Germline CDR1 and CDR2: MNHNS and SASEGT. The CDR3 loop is CASSEALLGEAFF. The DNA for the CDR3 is TGTGCCAGCAGTGAAGCGCTTCTGGGTGAAGCTTTCTTT.